Shown below are 7 T cell receptor beta chains from a single sample sequenced in a study of CD8 T cells in Susac syndrome. Reverse transcription of about 0.45 to 1 ug RNA was performed with random hexamers. Each CDR3 protein is one row after TCRdb ran MiXCR on the immunoSEQ multiplex PCR reads. The table lists about 120,000 distinct CDR3 sequences, about 93% of them singletons, with roughly 0.092% in the top ten. The sequenced material came from CD4+ T cells from PBMCs. The receptors originated from a human donor in good health.

This clonotype has a handful of counts. The chain is built from TRBV19 and TRBJ2-7, with 11 bases lining up with TRBD2. The CDR3 totals 15 residues. Looked up from germline, CDR1 is LNHDA and CDR2 is SQIVND (reference sequence). Trimming removed 6 bases from V and 3 bases from J; junction bases left unmatched: 7. The CDR3 loop reads CASRRLAGGLYEQYF. The CDR3 nucleotides read TGTGCCAGTAGAAGGCTAGCGGGAGGCCTCTACGAGCAGTACTTC.

This sequence joins TRBV18 and TRBJ2-7; a weak D match, TRBD2 (6 bases). CDR3 size: 14 residues. CDR1 is KGHSH and CDR2 is LQKENI in the germline V gene. With 1 base removed from V and 2 bases from J, the gap between germline ends came to 9 bases. In nucleotides, the CDR3 is TGTGCCAGCTCACCACACGGGGGTCCCTACGAGCAGTACTTC. Its translation: CASSPHGGPYEQYF.

This chain uses TRBV12-3 or TRBV12-4 with TRBJ2-1; either TRBD1 or TRBD2 may supply D (6 bases each). V was trimmed by 6 bases and J by 7 bases, leaving 19 bases between them. This CDR3 is built from 15 residues. CDR3 in amino acids: CASRISGQGRNEQFF. CDR3 bases: TGTGCCAGCAGAATATCGGGCCAGGGGAGGAATGAGCAGTTCTTC.

V usage is TRBV7-9 and J usage is TRBJ2-7; no clear D gene. With 3 bases removed from V and 5 bases from J, the gap between germline ends came to 11 bases. Germline loops: CDR1 SEHNR, CDR2 FQNEAQ (reference sequence). The CDR3 runs to 13 residues. The CDR3 coding sequence is TGTGCCAGCAGCTTGACTGGAGCGAACGAGCAGTACTTC. Protein product: CASSLTGANEQYF.

The V and J genes are TRBV5-1 and TRBJ2-7, with 7 bases fitting TRBD1. Germline CDR1 reads SGHRS; CDR2 reads YFSETQ. V was clipped by 7 bases and J by 3 bases; unmatched bases: 10. This CDR3 is built from 14 residues. CDR3 coding DNA: TGCGCCAGCTCCGTACAGGGGCAATTCTACGAGCAGTACTTC. Protein product: CASSVQGQFYEQYF.

This chain uses TRBV27 with TRBJ2-1; D is unclear. Germline V lookup: CDR1 MNHEY, CDR2 SMNVEV (reference sequence). V lost 5 bases, J lost 1 base, and 18 bases lay in between. This CDR3 is built from 17 residues. CDR3: CASSPPVVLGSYNEQFF. In nucleotides, the CDR3 is TGTGCCAGCAGTCCCCCGGTCGTTTTGGGGTCCTACAATGAGCAGTTCTTC.

This clonotype was picked up a small number of times. This chain joins TRBV7-2 and TRBJ2-1; TRBD2 might be the D (7 bases). The CDR3 contains 14 residues. CDR1 is SGHTA, CDR2 FQGNSA, per germline. V was pared by 5 bases and J by 8 bases, with 16 bases between. The CDR3 sequence: CASSPPGGRDEQFF. The CDR3 bases are TGTGCCAGCAGCCCGCCCGGGGGGCGGGATGAGCAGTTCTTC.